This T cell receptor beta chain is drawn from a study of beta chain features in type 1 diabetes. Study outcomes and limitations: Sequencing of cDNA might inflate the share of cells that strongly express TCR. Among patients with Type 1 diabetes, TCRB CDR3s were moderately but significantly shorter in every one of the four CD4+ subsets.

CDR3 size: 13 residues. Germline V gene data show CDR1 as SGHAT and CDR2 as FQNNGV. Trimming cost V 6 bases and J 4 bases, with 11 bases left between them. Every isolated RNA sample was fully reverse transcribed, so sequencing captured expressed TCRB transcripts. Profiling relied on immunoSEQ multiplex PCR, and the TCRdb table lists in-frame clones only, not all of them. This sample has around 710,000 clones, with roughly an eighth found just once. Remarks on this clone: Its antigen remains unknown.

V usage is TRBV11-2 and J usage is TRBJ2-3; D unresolved. This receptor was taken from a young man with type 1 diabetes. Sequenced sample: naive CD4+ T cells from blood. This CDR3 reads CASRFSGPDTQYF. CDR3 sequence (DNA): TGTGCCAGCAGGTTTTCCGGACCAGATACGCAGTATTTT.